The text below deals with one T cell receptor (beta chain). The assay was immunoSEQ multiplex PCR, and TCRdb's table has in-frame clones only and misses some. The sample includes roughly 72,000 clones, 95% to 98% of them seen just once. Looked up from germline, CDR1 is SGHRS and CDR2 is YFSETQ. Trimming pared 4 bases from V and 0 bases from J, leaving 20 bases between. The CDR3 sequence is 18 residues long. These data originate in a study of technical replicates of blood from a handful of donors. This TCR was recovered from a human donor in good health. The chain joins TRBV5-1 to TRBJ2-1; D remains unclear. Sequenced sample: T cells isolated from PBMCs. In DNA form, the CDR3 reads TGCGCCAGCAGCGACCCCAGATCAGACATCCGCTCCTACAATGAGCAGTTCTTC. Translated: CASSDPRSDIRSYNEQFF.